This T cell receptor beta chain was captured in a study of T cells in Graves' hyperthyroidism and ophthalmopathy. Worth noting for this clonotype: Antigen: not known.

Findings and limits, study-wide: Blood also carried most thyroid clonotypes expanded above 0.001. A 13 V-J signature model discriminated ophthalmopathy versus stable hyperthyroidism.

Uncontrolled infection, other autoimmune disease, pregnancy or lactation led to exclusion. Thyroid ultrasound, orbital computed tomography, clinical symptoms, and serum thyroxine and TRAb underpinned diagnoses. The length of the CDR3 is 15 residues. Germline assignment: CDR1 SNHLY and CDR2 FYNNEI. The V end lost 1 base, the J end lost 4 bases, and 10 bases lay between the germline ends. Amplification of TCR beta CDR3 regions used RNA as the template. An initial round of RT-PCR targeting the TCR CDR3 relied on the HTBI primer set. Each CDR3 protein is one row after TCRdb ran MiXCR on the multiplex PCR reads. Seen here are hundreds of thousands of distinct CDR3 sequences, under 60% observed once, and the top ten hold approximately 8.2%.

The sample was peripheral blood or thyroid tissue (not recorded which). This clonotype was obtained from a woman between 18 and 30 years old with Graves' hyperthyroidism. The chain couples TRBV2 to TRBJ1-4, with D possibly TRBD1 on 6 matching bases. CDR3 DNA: TGTGCCAGCAGTGAAGACAGGGACCTTAATGAAAAACTGTTTTTT. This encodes CASSEDRDLNEKLFF.